This T cell receptor (beta chain) was observed in a study of OX40 agonist ivuxolimab in advanced cancers. Study overall: It was ivuxolimab, an agonistic anti-OX40 (CD134) antibody, that patients were treated with.

After removal of 4 bases from V and 1 base from J, the junction contained 9 bases not matched to a gene. This CDR3 is 17 amino acids long. Germline CDR1 LNHDA, CDR2 SQIVND (reference sequence). Comments on this clone: Its antigen remains unidentified.

The repertoire was sequenced with immunoSEQ multiplex PCR; TCRdb's copy has only in-frame clones and lacks some. The data show around 62,000 clones, with 84% seen just once and roughly 2.3% held by the top ten. Study results and limitations: Clonal expansion by week 6 occurred in CD4+ and CD8+ blood T cells (at 0.1 to 3.0 mg/kg). Researchers report that CD8+ T cells had, on average, more expanded clones than CD4+.

Blood samples were obtained at baseline, cycle 4 day 1, and cycle 7 day 1. V usage is TRBV19 and J usage is TRBJ2-3; 9 bases agree with TRBD1. The sample consisted of CD4+ or CD8+ T cells sorted from blood, taken in a trial of the OX40 agonist ivuxolimab. The source of this sequence is an adult with an advanced solid tumor such as melanoma, head and neck, liver or kidney cancer. CDR3 sequence reads: CASSSPGQGYGTDTQYF. The CDR3 DNA reads as TGTGCCAGTAGTAGCCCGGGACAGGGATATGGCACAGATACGCAGTATTTT.